Each of the 14 T cell receptor beta chains below was sequenced from the same sample in a study of blood T cell repertoires in COVID-19. The protocol was immunoSEQ multiplex PCR, while the TCRdb copy is restricted to in-frame clones and leaves out a portion. Among some 400,000 clones listed, around 91% were seen once. Sequences were obtained from PBMCs or T cells enriched from blood (not recorded which). These receptors all stem from a man in his thirties or forties who had recovered from COVID-19.

As concerns this clone: An end of the junction does not agree with germline; a read error may underlie this. The rearrangement links TRBV12-3 or TRBV12-4 to TRBJ2-2; possibly TRBD1 for D (7 bases). The CDR3 is 12 amino acids. This CDR3 reads CGWQGGTGELFF. The CDR3 bases are TGCGGTTGGCAGGGGGGCACCGGGGAGCTGTTTTTT.

This chain connects TRBV3-1 (or the pseudogene TRBV3-2) to TRBJ2-7; 12 positions match TRBD2. The CDR3 runs 16 residues. CDR1 LGHDT and CDR2 YNNKEL come from the germline V gene (reference sequence). Germline trimming cut 5 bases from V and 3 bases from J; bases unmatched to any gene: 8. CDR3 nucleotides: TGTGCCAGCAGCTACGGGACTAGCGGGTCCCTCTACGAGCAGTACTTC. It codes for CASSYGTSGSLYEQYF.

The rearrangement joins TRBV5-1 to TRBJ2-2; 8 nucleotides line up with TRBD2. The CDR3 sequence is 17 residues long. Germline V gives CDR1 SGHRS, CDR2 YFSETQ. J was trimmed by 1 base and V by 4 bases; bases with no gene match: 9. The CDR3 is CASSATLAGLNTGELFF. The CDR3 nucleotides are TGCGCCAGCAGCGCCACCCTAGCGGGCCTGAACACCGGGGAGCTGTTTTTT.

The gene calls are TRBV6-5 and TRBJ2-1; TRBD2 matches 8 bases. CDR1 and CDR2 from the germline V gene are MNHEY and SVGAGI. J lost 6 bases, V lost 0 bases, and 4 bases had no gene match. There are 15 residues in the CDR3. Here the CDR3 DNA reads TGTGCCAGCAGTTACTCTAGCGGGGTTCCCAATGAGCAGTTCTTC. Its protein product is CASSYSSGVPNEQFF.

The rearrangement links TRBV28 to TRBJ2-2; D ambiguous. Germline V CDR1 and CDR2: MDHEN, SYDVKM. V lost 5 bases to trimming and J lost 5 bases, with 15 bases between them. CDR3 length: 15 residues. The CDR3: CASSPYSTLTGELFF. The CDR3 bases are TGTGCCAGCAGTCCCTACTCGACTCTTACCGGGGAGCTGTTTTTT.

CDR3 sequence reads: CASSLGLPYQETQYF. Here the CDR3 DNA reads TGTGCCAGCAGTCTGGGACTGCCGTACCAAGAGACCCAGTACTTC. The J gene is TRBJ2-5, the V gene TRBV28; TRBD2 is a possible D gene (6 bases). Trimming took 5 bases from V and 0 from J, leaving 13 bases between them. CDR3 length equals 15 residues. Germline V gives CDR1 MDHEN, CDR2 SYDVKM.

The rearrangement links TRBV11-2 to TRBJ1-4, with D perhaps matching TRBD1 (6 bases). CDR1 and CDR2 from the germline V gene are SGHAT and FQNNGV. This CDR3 is built from 14 residues. The V and J ends lost 5 bases and 10 bases respectively, with 17 bases between them. As DNA, the CDR3 is TGTGCCAGCAGCCGGCCCGCGGGAGGGGGAAAACTGTTTTTT. Residues: CASSRPAGGGKLFF.

This chain uses TRBV11-2 with TRBJ2-1; 7 nucleotides line up with TRBD1. The ends lost 5 bases at V and 3 bases at J; junction bases unmatched: 10. This CDR3 contains 16 residues. Germline CDR1 is SGHAT and CDR2 is FQNNGV. The CDR3: CASSTNRGRNYNEQFF. CDR3 in DNA: TGTGCCAGCAGCACCAACAGGGGACGAAACTACAATGAGCAGTTCTTC.

The CDR3 region is CASSVNSNYEQYF. For the CDR3, the DNA is TGTGCCAGCAGCGTAAACAGTAACTACGAGCAGTACTTC. The chain uses TRBV9 and TRBJ2-7, with D unresolved. CDR3 length: 13 residues. The germline gives CDR1 SGDLS, CDR2 YYNGEE. The V and J ends lost 1 base and 3 bases respectively, with 8 bases between them.

The CDR3 nucleotides are TGTGCCAGCAGCCCCCGATTGACAGGGAGTGGCTACACCTTC. Amino acid sequence: CASSPRLTGSGYTF. The chain links TRBV7-8 to TRBJ1-2, with 7 bases that match TRBD1. V lost 5 bases and J lost 7; bases outside the gene matches: 10. The CDR3 loop spans 14 amino acids. Germline V gene sequence: CDR1 SGHVS, CDR2 FQNEAQ.

The rearrangement joins TRBV15 to TRBJ1-1, with D maybe TRBD1 (6 bases). Germline assignment: CDR1 LNHNV and CDR2 YYDKDF (reference sequence). Trimming left V 1 base short and J 3 bases short, with 9 bases between. The length of the CDR3 is 14 residues. The DNA for the CDR3 is TGTGCCACCAGCAGAGCACAGGGAGACACTGAAGCTTTCTTT. Translating it yields CATSRAQGDTEAFF.

V gene TRBV10-1 combines with J gene TRBJ2-5; D remains ambiguous. CDR3 length equals 16 residues. Germline V lookup: CDR1 WNHNN, CDR2 SYGVQD (reference sequence). Trimming took 0 bases from V and 7 from J, leaving 18 bases between them. CDR3 in amino acids: CASSESGRSHAATQYF. The CDR3 DNA reads TGCGCCAGCAGTGAGTCTGGCCGCTCCCATGCCGCGACCCAGTACTTC.

The chain joins TRBV18 to TRBJ1-5, with TRBD1 matching 7 bases. This CDR3 region has 14 residues. CDR1 and CDR2 (germline): KGHSH, LQKENI. The ends lost 3 bases at V and 6 bases at J; junction bases unmatched: 5. The CDR3 sequence: CASSPSGTVQPQHF. The CDR3 DNA reads TGTGCCAGCTCACCCTCCGGGACAGTTCAGCCCCAGCATTTT.

The rearrangement links TRBV5-1 to TRBJ1-1, with 10 positions matching TRBD1. V shed 5 bases and J 4 bases; nucleotides not matched to a gene: 2. The CDR3 consists of 13 residues. Per germline, CDR1 SGHRS and CDR2 YFSETQ. The CDR3 sequence: CASRGDRGTEAFF. The CDR3 DNA follows: TGCGCCAGCAGGGGGGACAGGGGCACTGAAGCTTTCTTT.